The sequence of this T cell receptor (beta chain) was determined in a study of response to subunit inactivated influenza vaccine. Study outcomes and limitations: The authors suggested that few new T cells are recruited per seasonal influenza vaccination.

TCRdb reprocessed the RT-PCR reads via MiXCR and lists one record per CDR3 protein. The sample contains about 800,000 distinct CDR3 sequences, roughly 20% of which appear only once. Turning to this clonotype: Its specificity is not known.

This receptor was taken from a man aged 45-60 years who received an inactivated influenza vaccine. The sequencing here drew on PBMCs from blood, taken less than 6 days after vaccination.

CDR3 region: CAISAGQGNEQFF. In DNA form, the CDR3 reads TGTGCCATCAGTGCGGGACAGGGGAATGAGCAGTTCTTC. This chain uses TRBV10-3 with TRBJ2-1; 10 bases align to TRBD1. V gave up 4 bases and J gave up 7 bases; unmatched junction bases: 1. This CDR3 contains 13 residues. Germline-derived CDR1 and CDR2 are ENHRY and SYGVKD.